The clone carrying this T cell receptor beta chain was counted a few times. Antigen unknown. The source of the sample is a study of cytomegalovirus exposure and HLA in healthy donors. As for the study in general: For the approximately 400 genotyped donors, about 81% fell within the Caucasian-associated ancestry cluster. Study-level points and caveats: Within an earlier analysis, most TCR beta V segments proved productive either about 90% or about 30% of the time. A later analysis linked a missense variant in DCLRE1C to the trimming of TCR beta V and J genes.

All donors participated as healthy donors of bone marrow. V was shortened by 5 bases and J by 2 bases, with 11 bases between the two germline ends. CDR1 is WNHNN and CDR2 is SYGVQD in the germline V gene (reference sequence). The CDR3 has 14 amino acids. The PCR ran on 60 Vbeta and 13 Jbeta primers. Measured with immunoSEQ multiplex PCR; TCRdb has only the in-frame clones, and not every one. The repertoire has nearly 65,000 clones, approximately 73% of them found once; the top ten carry 5.4%. This receptor was identified in a man aged 50-59 years in good health and CMV-seronegative. The gene calls are TRBV10-1 and TRBJ2-3; tentative D call: TRBD1 (5 bases). The sequenced material came from PBMCs. In DNA form, the CDR3 reads TGCGCCAGCAGTCCGGACACCCTCACAGATACGCAGTATTTT. Encoded protein: CASSPDTLTDTQYF.